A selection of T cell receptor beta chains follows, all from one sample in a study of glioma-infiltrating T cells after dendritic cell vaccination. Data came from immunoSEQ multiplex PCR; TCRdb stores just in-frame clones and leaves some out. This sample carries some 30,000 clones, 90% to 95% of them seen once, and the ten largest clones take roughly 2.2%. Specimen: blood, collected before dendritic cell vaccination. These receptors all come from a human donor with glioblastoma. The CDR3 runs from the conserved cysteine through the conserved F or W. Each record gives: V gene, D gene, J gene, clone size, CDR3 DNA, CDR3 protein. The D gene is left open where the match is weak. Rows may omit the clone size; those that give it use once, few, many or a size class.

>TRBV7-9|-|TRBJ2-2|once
TGTGCCAGCAGCCTTCTGGTCGGGGGCACCGGGGAGCTGTTTTTT
CASSLLVGGTGELFF
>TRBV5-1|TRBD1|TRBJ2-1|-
TGCGCCAGCAGCTACCTCGCGGGACAGGGGACGTTCGGTGAGCAGTTCTTC
CASSYLAGQGTFGEQFF
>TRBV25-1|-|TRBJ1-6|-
TGTGCCAGCAGCCTCGAATACAATAATTCCCCCCTCCACTTT
CASSLEYNNSPLHF
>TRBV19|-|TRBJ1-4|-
TGTGCCAGCGGACTCGGGACTACGGGTGAAAAACTGTTTTTT
CASGLGTTGEKLFF
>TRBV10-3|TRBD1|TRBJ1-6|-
TGTGCCATCAGCGTGGGACAGGGGGATTCACCCCTCCACTTT
CAISVGQGDSPLHF
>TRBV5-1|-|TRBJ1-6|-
TGCGCCAGCAGCTTGAATCGCTTCGGGTCCCCCCTCCACTTT
CASSLNRFGSPLHF
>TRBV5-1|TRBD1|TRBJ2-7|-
TGCGCCAGCAGCTTGGTAGGGCAGGGGGCTTACGAGCAGTACTTC
CASSLVGQGAYEQYF
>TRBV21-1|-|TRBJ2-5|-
TGTGCCAGCACCCCCCCTGAGACCCAGTACTTC
CASTPPETQYF
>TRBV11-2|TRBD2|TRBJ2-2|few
TGTGCCAGCAGCTCGAGGAACCGGGAGCGGGGCGGGGAGCTGTTTTTT
CASSSRNRERGGELFF
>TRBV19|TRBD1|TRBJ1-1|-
TGTGCCAGTAGTCTACTCGGACAGGGGATGAACACTGAAGCTTTCTTT
CASSLLGQGMNTEAFF
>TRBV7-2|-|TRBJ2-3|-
TGTGCCAGCAGCTTAGCCGGGACTCCCACAGATACGCAGTATTTT
CASSLAGTPTDTQYF
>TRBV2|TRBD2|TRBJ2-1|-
TGTGCCAGCAGCTTCGCTAGCGGGGGTCTAAATGAGCAGTTCTTC
CASSFASGGLNEQFF
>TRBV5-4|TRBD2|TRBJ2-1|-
TGTGCCAGCAGCTCCAAATTACTAGCGGCCTCCTCCTACAATGAGCAGTTCTTC
CASSSKLLAASSYNEQFF
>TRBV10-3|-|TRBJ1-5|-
TGTGCCATCCGGGCGGGGGGCGCCGGGAATCAGCCCCAGCATTTT
CAIRAGGAGNQPQHF
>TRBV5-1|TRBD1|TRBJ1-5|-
TGCGCCAGCAGCATGGGACAGGATCAGCCCCAGCATTTT
CASSMGQDQPQHF
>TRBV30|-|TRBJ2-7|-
TGTGCCTGGAGTGTTGGAATTCCAGGGATGTACGAGCAGTACTTC
CAWSVGIPGMYEQYF
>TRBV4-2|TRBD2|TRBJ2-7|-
TGTGCCAGCAGCCAAGGACTAGCGGGGGAAGACTACGAGCAGTACTTC
CASSQGLAGEDYEQYF
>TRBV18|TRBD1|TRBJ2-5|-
TGTGCCAGCTCACCAGGGAACAGACAGGGTAAAGAGACCCAGTACTTC
CASSPGNRQGKETQYF